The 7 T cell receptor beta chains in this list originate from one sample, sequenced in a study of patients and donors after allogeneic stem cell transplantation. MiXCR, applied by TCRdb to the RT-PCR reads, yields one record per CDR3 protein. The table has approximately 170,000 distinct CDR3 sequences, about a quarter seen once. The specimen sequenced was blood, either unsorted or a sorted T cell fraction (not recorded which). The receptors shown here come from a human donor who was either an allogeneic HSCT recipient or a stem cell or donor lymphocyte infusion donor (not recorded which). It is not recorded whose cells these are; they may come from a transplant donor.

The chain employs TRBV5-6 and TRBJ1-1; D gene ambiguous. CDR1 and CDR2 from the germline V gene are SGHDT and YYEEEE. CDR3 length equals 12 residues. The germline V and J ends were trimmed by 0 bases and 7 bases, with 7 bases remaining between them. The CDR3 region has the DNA TGTGCCAGCAGCTTGGGTAGGCTTGAAGCTTTCTTT. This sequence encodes CASSLGRLEAFF.

CDR3 DNA: TGTGCCAGCAGTCGCTCGACAGGGCAGAATCAGCCCCAGCATTTT. It translates to CASSRSTGQNQPQHF. The chain recombines TRBV7-6 with TRBJ1-5; 7 positions match TRBD1. CDR1 and CDR2 (germline): SGHVS, FNYEAQ. The CDR3 sequence is 15 residues long. With 6 bases clipped from V and 4 bases from J, the junction kept 9 bases outside the gene matches.

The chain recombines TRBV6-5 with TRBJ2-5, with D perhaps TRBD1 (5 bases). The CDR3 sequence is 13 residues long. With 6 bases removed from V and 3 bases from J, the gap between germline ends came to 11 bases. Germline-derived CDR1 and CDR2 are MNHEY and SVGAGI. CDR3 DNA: TGTGCCAGCAGCCAGGGCCCTAAAGAGACCCAGTACTTC. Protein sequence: CASSQGPKETQYF.

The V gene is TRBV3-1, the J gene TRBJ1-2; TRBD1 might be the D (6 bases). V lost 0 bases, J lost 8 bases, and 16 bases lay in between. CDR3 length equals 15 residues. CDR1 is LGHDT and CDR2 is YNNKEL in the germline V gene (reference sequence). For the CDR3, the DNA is TGTGCCAGCAGCCAAGATCCGGCCAGGGGTAGCGGCTACACCTTC. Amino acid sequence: CASSQDPARGSGYTF.

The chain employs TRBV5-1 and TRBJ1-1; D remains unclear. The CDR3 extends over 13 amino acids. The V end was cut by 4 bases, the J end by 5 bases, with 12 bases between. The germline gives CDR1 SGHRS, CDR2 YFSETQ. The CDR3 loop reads CASSPRVGTEAFF. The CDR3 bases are TGCGCCAGCAGCCCCAGAGTCGGAACTGAAGCTTTCTTT. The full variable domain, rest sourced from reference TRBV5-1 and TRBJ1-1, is KAGVTQTPRYLIKTRGQQVTLSCSPISGHRSVSWYQQTPGQGLQFLFEYFSETQRNKGNFPGRFSGRQFSNSRSEMNVSTLELGDSALYLCASSPRVGTEAFFGQGTRLTVV.

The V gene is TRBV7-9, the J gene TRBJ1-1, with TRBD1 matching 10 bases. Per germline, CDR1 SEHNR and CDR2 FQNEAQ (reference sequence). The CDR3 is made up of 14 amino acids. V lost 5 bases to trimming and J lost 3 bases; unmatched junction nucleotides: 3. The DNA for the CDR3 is TGTGCCAGCAGCCCCGGGACAGGGGACACTGAAGCTTTCTTT. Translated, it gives CASSPGTGDTEAFF.

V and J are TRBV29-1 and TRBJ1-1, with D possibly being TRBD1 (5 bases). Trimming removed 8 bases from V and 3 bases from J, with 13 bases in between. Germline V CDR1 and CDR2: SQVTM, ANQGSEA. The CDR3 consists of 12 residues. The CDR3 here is CSTRDRDTEAFF. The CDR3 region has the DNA TGCAGCACAAGGGACCGAGACACTGAAGCTTTCTTT.